A selection of T cell receptor beta chains follows, all from one sample in a study of cytomegalovirus exposure and HLA in healthy donors. Sequenced by immunoSEQ multiplex PCR; TCRdb stores in-frame clones only, minus some. The top ten clones hold 4.8% of a sample with roughly 180,000 clones, roughly 81% of them seen once. Sequencing was performed on PBMCs. All receptors derive from a girl under 18 in good health and CMV-seropositive. The CDR3 runs from the conserved cysteine through the conserved F or W. A D gene is named only where the DNA matches it firmly. Expanded clones are given a class, and other clones once, few, many or no size at all.

v_call	d_call	clone_size	j_call	cdr3_aa	cdr3_nt
TRBV7-8	.	.	TRBJ1-4	CASSLRGFSEKLFF	TGTGCCAGCAGCTTAAGAGGGTTTAGTGAAAAACTGTTTTTT
TRBV4-2	TRBD2	few	TRBJ2-1	CASSQEGAGGYNEQFF	TGTGCCAGCAGCCAAGAGGGAGCGGGGGGCTACAATGAGCAGTTCTTC
TRBV11-2	.	.	TRBJ2-7	CASSLGSYEQYF	TGTGCCAGCAGCTTAGGGAGCTACGAGCAGTACTTC
TRBV5-8	.	.	TRBJ1-2	CASSSTGRGITGGYTF	TGTGCCAGCAGCTCCACTGGACGGGGAATTACGGGCGGCTACACCTTC
TRBV6-5	TRBD1	.	TRBJ1-1	CASSPPRTGLTEAFF	TGTGCCAGCAGCCCGCCCCGGACAGGGCTTACTGAAGCTTTCTTT
TRBV6-5	TRBD1	.	TRBJ2-7	CASSLRTGDYSYEQYF	TGTGCCAGCAGTTTAAGGACAGGGGACTACTCCTACGAGCAGTACTTC
TRBV6-6	TRBD1	.	TRBJ2-5	CASSYGTVQETQYF	TGTGCCAGCAGTTACGGGACAGTCCAAGAGACCCAGTACTTC
TRBV14	TRBD1	.	TRBJ1-2	CASSLSGQGLLEGYTF	TGTGCCAGCAGCCTCTCGGGACAGGGCCTATTGGAGGGCTACACCTTC
TRBV19	TRBD1	few	TRBJ1-1	CASSIAPGGVTEAFF	TGTGCCAGTAGTATAGCGCCAGGGGGCGTTACTGAAGCTTTCTTT
TRBV12-5	.	.	TRBJ2-5	CASGPISGGETQYF	TGTGCTAGTGGACCAATCTCAGGGGGGGAGACCCAGTACTTC
TRBV21-1	.	once	TRBJ1-1	CASSSDREDTEAFF	TGTGCCAGCAGCTCGGACAGGGAGGACACTGAAGCTTTCTTT
TRBV5-1	TRBD1	.	TRBJ2-5	CASSISGTGGETQYF	TGCGCCAGCAGTATATCCGGGACAGGGGGAGAGACCCAGTACTTC
TRBV18	TRBD1	.	TRBJ1-2	CASSDSRDRLYGYTF	TGTGCCAGCTCAGATTCAAGGGACAGACTCTATGGCTACACCTTC
TRBV4-1	.	.	TRBJ1-1	CASSHYRTVYLNTEAFF	TGCGCCAGCAGCCACTATAGGACAGTCTACCTGAACACTGAAGCTTTCTTT
TRBV6-5	.	few	TRBJ1-1	CASRGENTEAFF	TGTGCCAGCCGAGGAGAGAACACTGAAGCTTTCTTT
TRBV4-2	.	few	TRBJ2-3	CASSQDGGGRDTQYF	TGTGCCAGCAGCCAAGATGGGGGGGGGCGAGATACGCAGTATTTT
TRBV7-9	.	.	TRBJ2-7	CATTGLELTEQYF	TGTGCCACCACCGGACTGGAACTTACCGAGCAGTACTTC
TRBV18	.	.	TRBJ1-2	CASSQGHSDGYTF	TGTGCCAGCTCACAAGGACACAGCGATGGCTACACCTTC
TRBV30	.	.	TRBJ1-1	CAWSQGLNTEAFF	TGTGCCTGGAGCCAGGGGTTGAACACTGAAGCTTTCTTT
TRBV5-1	.	.	TRBJ1-1	CASSSDRSEAFF	TGCGCCAGCAGCTCCGACAGATCTGAAGCTTTCTTT
TRBV7-6	TRBD1	.	TRBJ2-7	CASSFGQGSYEQYF	TGTGCCAGCAGCTTCGGACAGGGTTCCTACGAGCAGTACTTC
TRBV9	TRBD1	.	TRBJ1-1	CASSGSGTGEAFF	TGTGCCAGCAGCGGGTCCGGGACAGGTGAAGCTTTCTTT
TRBV7-3	.	.	TRBJ1-5	CASSLGENQPQHF	TGTGCCAGCAGCTTAGGGGAGAATCAGCCCCAGCATTTT
TRBV11-3	.	.	TRBJ1-1	CASSSSGNTEAFF	TGTGCCAGCAGCTCCTCCGGGAACACTGAAGCTTTCTTT
TRBV6-1	.	.	TRBJ1-2	CASSGDWGGYTF	TGTGCCAGCAGTGGGGACTGGGGCGGCTACACCTTC
TRBV6-5	.	.	TRBJ1-2	CASSYSVSYGYTF	TGTGCCAGCAGTTACTCCGTCTCCTATGGCTACACCTTC
TRBV25-1	.	.	TRBJ1-4	CASSDLTVGIEKLFF	TGTGCCAGCAGTGACCTGACAGTAGGGATAGAAAAACTGTTTTTT
TRBV6-4	TRBD2	.	TRBJ2-1	CASSPSSGAINEQFF	TGTGCCAGCAGCCCCTCTAGCGGGGCCATCAATGAGCAGTTCTTC
TRBV5-1	TRBD1	.	TRBJ1-1	CASSSSGTGYTEAFF	TGCGCCAGCAGTTCCTCCGGGACAGGGTACACTGAAGCTTTCTTT
TRBV5-6	TRBD1	.	TRBJ1-6	CASSRDRGATSPLHF	TGTGCCAGCAGTCGGGACAGGGGCGCGACTTCACCCCTCCACTTT
TRBV5-1	TRBD2	.	TRBJ2-1	CASSLGRGGYNEQFF	TGCGCCAGCAGCCTGGGGCGGGGGGGATACAATGAGCAGTTCTTC
TRBV5-1	TRBD1	.	TRBJ2-7	CASSKVTGGGQVAYEQYF	TGCGCCAGCAGCAAAGTGACAGGGGGTGGACAGGTTGCCTACGAGCAGTACTTC
TRBV7-3	.	.	TRBJ2-2	CASTSTGELFF	TGTGCCAGCACCTCGACCGGGGAGCTGTTTTTT
TRBV6-5	TRBD1	.	TRBJ1-4	CASSYHRGQGNEKLFF	TGTGCCAGCAGTTACCACAGGGGGCAGGGGAATGAAAAACTGTTTTTT
TRBV2	.	.	TRBJ1-1	CASTVDGGSPNTEAFF	TGTGCCAGCACGGTAGATGGGGGCTCCCCGAACACTGAAGCTTTCTTT
TRBV5-1	.	.	TRBJ1-1	CASSRGDATEAFF	TGCGCCAGCAGCCGGGGAGACGCCACTGAAGCTTTCTTT
TRBV29-1	.	.	TRBJ1-2	CSVEESQGYGYTF	TGCAGCGTTGAAGAGAGCCAGGGTTATGGCTACACCTTC
TRBV7-9	TRBD1	few	TRBJ1-5	CASSFGQGDNQPQHF	TGTGCCAGCAGCTTCGGACAGGGCGACAATCAGCCCCAGCATTTT
TRBV19	.	.	TRBJ2-5	CASSIGIRGSQETQYF	TGTGCCAGTAGTATAGGCATACGGGGGAGCCAAGAGACCCAGTACTTC
TRBV6-5	TRBD2	.	TRBJ2-3	CASSQGLAEDTQYF	TGTGCCAGCAGTCAAGGACTAGCGGAAGATACGCAGTATTTT
TRBV10-1	TRBD1	.	TRBJ2-1	CASSEGTDYNEQFF	TGCGCCAGCAGTGAAGGGACAGACTACAATGAGCAGTTCTTC
TRBV27	.	.	TRBJ1-2	CASSLRRGANYGYTF	TGTGCCAGCAGTCTTCGTCGGGGAGCTAACTATGGCTACACCTTC
TRBV6-6	.	.	TRBJ1-1	CASGPTGSEAFF	TGTGCCAGCGGACCAACAGGGTCTGAAGCTTTCTTT
TRBV6-1	.	.	TRBJ1-1	CASSSDSLNTEAFF	TGTGCCAGCAGCTCGGACTCTTTGAACACTGAAGCTTTCTTT
TRBV4-2	.	.	TRBJ2-5	CASSQWAPAQETQYF	TGTGCCAGCAGCCAATGGGCCCCTGCCCAAGAGACCCAGTACTTC
TRBV19	TRBD1	.	TRBJ2-7	CASSIRQGDDEQYF	TGTGCCAGTAGTATCAGGCAGGGGGATGATGAGCAGTACTTC
TRBV29-1	TRBD1	.	TRBJ1-2	CSVEDGDSANYGYTF	TGCAGCGTTGAAGATGGGGACAGCGCTAACTATGGCTACACCTTC
TRBV29-1	TRBD1	.	TRBJ2-3	CSVTTGADTQYF	TGCAGCGTGACGACAGGGGCAGATACGCAGTATTTT
TRBV6-6	TRBD1	.	TRBJ1-1	CATLRGQGARSTEAFF	TGTGCCACCTTAAGGGGACAGGGGGCGAGGAGTACTGAAGCTTTCTTT
TRBV5-8	TRBD1	.	TRBJ2-7	CASSPGTGLYEQYF	TGTGCCAGCAGCCCCGGGACAGGGTTGTACGAGCAGTACTTC
TRBV6-1	TRBD1	.	TRBJ2-3	CASSERQGSTQYF	TGTGCCAGCAGTGAGAGACAGGGCAGTACGCAGTATTTT
TRBV4-1	TRBD2	few	TRBJ2-3	CASSHPGTSGGTSTDTQYF	TGCGCCAGCAGCCATCCCGGGACTAGCGGGGGAACTAGCACAGATACGCAGTATTTT
TRBV6-1	TRBD2	.	TRBJ2-3	CASIQRLASTDTQYF	TGTGCCAGCATCCAAAGACTAGCTAGCACAGATACGCAGTATTTT
TRBV6-5	.	.	TRBJ1-6	CASRRDNQGHSPLHF	TGTGCCAGCAGAAGGGACAACCAGGGGCATTCACCCCTCCACTTT